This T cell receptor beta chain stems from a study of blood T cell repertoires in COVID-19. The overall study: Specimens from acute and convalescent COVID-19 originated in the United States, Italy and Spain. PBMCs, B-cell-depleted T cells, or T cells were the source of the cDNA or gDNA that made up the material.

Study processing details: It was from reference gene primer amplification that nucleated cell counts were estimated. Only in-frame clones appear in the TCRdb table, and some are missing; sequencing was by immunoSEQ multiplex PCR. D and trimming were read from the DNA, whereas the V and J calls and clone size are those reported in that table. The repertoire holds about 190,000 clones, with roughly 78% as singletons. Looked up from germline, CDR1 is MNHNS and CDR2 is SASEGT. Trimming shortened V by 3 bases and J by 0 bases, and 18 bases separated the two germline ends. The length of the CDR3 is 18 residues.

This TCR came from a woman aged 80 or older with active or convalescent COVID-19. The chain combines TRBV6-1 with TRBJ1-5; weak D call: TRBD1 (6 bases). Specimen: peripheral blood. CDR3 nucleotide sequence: TGTGCCAGCAGTGACCCTTGGACAGAGATAGATAGCAATCAGCCCCAGCATTTT. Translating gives CASSDPWTEIDSNQPQHF.